The clone carrying this T cell receptor beta chain came up once. CDR1 and CDR2 (germline): SGHTA, FQGNSA. V gave up 5 bases and J gave up 0 bases; unmatched junction bases: 11. This CDR3 comprises 18 residues. This sample was included in a study of blood T cells in healthy people across ages. The authors ran a second PCR of 7 to 11 cycles using a sample-barcoded 5' primer and a J-beta primer mix. A single record per CDR3 protein comes from TCRdb applying MiXCR to the 5' RACE reads. The table includes roughly 800,000 distinct CDR3 sequences, roughly 53% detected once. This receptor was obtained from a man at least 80 years old in good health. Sequenced input: blood. The chain is built from TRBV7-2 and TRBJ2-7; 12 nucleotides align to TRBD2. The chain's CDR3 is CASSQRRLAGGSSYEQYF. The CDR3 DNA is TGTGCCAGCAGCCAACGGCGGCTAGCGGGAGGGAGCTCCTACGAGCAGTACTTC.